The 30 T cell receptor beta chains in this list originate from one sample, sequenced in a study of PD-1 blockade in classical Hodgkin lymphoma. In every patient, relapse followed autologous stem cell transplantation, while exposure to brentuximab vedotin differed. Libraries were prepared by immunoSEQ multiplex PCR; TCRdb keeps only in-frame clonotypes and omits some of them. The sample comprises about 110,000 clones, about nine tenths of which are singletons, and 15% to 20% rests with the top ten. The sequenced sample was peripheral blood mononuclear cells (PBMCs), obtained before the second cycle of nivolumab. All receptors come from a human donor with classical Hodgkin lymphoma.

The chain combines TRBV29-1 with TRBJ2-5, with D unresolved. There are 13 residues in the CDR3. The germline CDR1 and CDR2 sequences are SQVTM and ANQGSEA. The V end was cut by 0 bases, the J end by 4 bases, with 9 bases between. The CDR3 nucleotides are TGCAGCGTTGAAGATTCCCTCGGAGAGACCCAGTACTTC. Translation: CSVEDSLGETQYF.

This rearrangement joins TRBV7-2 to TRBJ2-7; 7 bases map to TRBD1. CDR3 length equals 15 residues. Germline V CDR1 and CDR2: SGHTA, FQGNSA. V shed 1 base, J shed 0 bases, and the junction held 3 bases outside the gene matches. DNA for the CDR3: TGTGCCAGCAGCTTAGTATGGGACAGCTCCTACGAGCAGTACTTC. Translation gives CASSLVWDSSYEQYF. The full variable domain, in which reference TRBV7-2 and TRBJ2-7 provide the parts outside the CDR3, is GAGVSQSPSNKVTEKGKDVELRCDPISGHTALYWYRQSLGQGLEFLIYFQGNSAPDKSGLPSDRFSAERTGGSVSTLTIQRTQQEDSAVYLCASSLVWDSSYEQYFGPGTRLTVT.

As for this clone: The sample contains more than one DNA sequence encoding this CDR3. The chain recombines TRBV11-2 with TRBJ1-1; D is possibly TRBD1 (5 bases). V was clipped by 1 base and J by 1 base, with 7 bases between them. In germline, CDR1 is SGHAT, CDR2 FQNNGV. The CDR3 loop spans 14 amino acids. The CDR3 nucleotides read TGTGCCAGCAGCTTAGGGGGGGGGAACACTGAAGCTTTCTTT. This sequence encodes CASSLGGGNTEAFF.

The gene calls are TRBV28 and TRBJ2-3, with D uncertain. The V gene lost 5 bases and the J gene lost 4 bases, with 13 bases spanning the gap. The CDR3 spans 14 residues. CDR1 is MDHEN and CDR2 is SYDVKM in the germline V gene. As DNA, the CDR3 is TGTGCCAGCAGTACTCCCGGGTCCTCAGATACGCAGTATTTT. As protein: CASSTPGSSDTQYF.

V and J are TRBV27 and TRBJ1-1; no clear D. This CDR3 spans 14 amino acids. Germline V gene sequence: CDR1 MNHEY, CDR2 SMNVEV (reference sequence). V shed 8 bases and J shed 10 bases, with 23 bases lying between them. The CDR3 nucleotides read TGTGCCAGCCGCGGACCGTACCCCCCGAATCCAGCTTTCTTT. This encodes CASRGPYPPNPAFF.

The chain has TRBV30 and TRBJ2-3; 11 bases line up with TRBD2. Germline values: CDR1 GTSNPN, CDR2 SVGIG (reference sequence). The V segment lost 4 bases and the J segment 4 bases; nucleotides outside the gene matches: 7. The CDR3 has 15 residues. The chain's CDR3 is CAWTTSGSSADTQYF. The DNA of the CDR3 is TGTGCCTGGACAACTAGCGGGAGTTCGGCAGATACGCAGTATTTT.

This clone has just a few counts. This chain uses TRBV15 with TRBJ1-5, with 7 bases matching TRBD1. This CDR3 has 15 residues. Trimming at V came to 3 bases and at J to 6 bases, leaving 8 bases not matched to a gene. In germline, CDR1 is LNHNV, CDR2 YYDKDF (reference sequence). This CDR3 reads CATSRGQLGGQPQHF. In DNA form, the CDR3 reads TGTGCCACCAGCAGGGGACAGTTGGGGGGTCAGCCCCAGCATTTT.

The rearrangement links TRBV5-8 to TRBJ2-7; no clear D. The CDR3 runs to 11 residues. V lost 1 base and J 5 bases, leaving 4 bases between the germline ends. CDR1 and CDR2 from the germline V gene are SGHTS and YDEGEE. In DNA form, the CDR3 reads TGTGCCAGCAGCTTGTTGAACGAGCAGTACTTC. Encoded protein: CASSLLNEQYF.

This clone was recorded a few times. This sequence joins TRBV4-3 and TRBJ2-2; TRBD1 aligns across 8 bases. Unmatched junction bases numbered 6, after V lost 6 bases and J lost 3 bases. The CDR3 has 15 amino acids. CDR1 is LGHNA and CDR2 is YSLEER in the germline V gene. The CDR3 is CASRQGDKDTGELFF. CDR3 in DNA: TGCGCCAGCAGACAGGGGGATAAGGACACCGGGGAGCTGTTTTTT.

The J gene is TRBJ2-3, the V gene TRBV10-2; D gene unclear. Germline V gene sequence: CDR1 WSHSY, CDR2 SAAADI. Trimming took off 3 bases at V and 2 bases at J, with 12 bases between the two ends. This CDR3 comprises 15 residues. The CDR3 sequence is CASSDVTPFTDTQYF. In nucleotides, the CDR3 is TGCGCCAGCAGTGATGTGACTCCCTTCACAGATACGCAGTATTTT.

This chain uses TRBV20-1 with TRBJ2-1; D is unresolved. V shed 0 bases and J shed 7 bases, with 4 bases lying between them. The CDR3 covers 11 residues. Germline loops: CDR1 DFQATT, CDR2 SNEGSKA (reference sequence). For the CDR3, the DNA is TGCAGTGCTAGAGAACTAAATGAGCAGTTCTTC. Amino acid sequence: CSARELNEQFF.

V gene TRBV5-4 combines with J gene TRBJ2-5; 8 nucleotides align to TRBD1. The CDR3 has 14 residues. The V segment lost 1 base and the J segment 5 bases; nucleotides outside the gene matches: 4. CDR1 and CDR2 (germline): SGHNT, YYREEE (reference sequence). CDR3 nucleotides: TGTGCCAGCAGCTTGAAGACAGGGGTCGAGACCCAGTACTTC. Translation: CASSLKTGVETQYF.

V and J are TRBV14 and TRBJ2-7; D gene uncertain. This CDR3 region has 15 residues. V lost 1 base and J 7 bases, leaving 17 bases between the germline ends. The germline V gene encodes CDR1 SGHDN and CDR2 FVKESK. As DNA, the CDR3 is TGTGCCAGCAGCCAAGGGACCTCGGTCGGTGAAGAGCAGTACTTC. It encodes CASSQGTSVGEEQYF.

The chain links TRBV5-1 to TRBJ1-2, with unresolved D. Germline V gene sequence: CDR1 SGHRS, CDR2 YFSETQ. The CDR3 is 15 amino acids. Trimming left V 6 bases short and J 8 bases short, with 23 bases between. The CDR3 region is CASTINGWRTGGYTF. CDR3 in DNA: TGCGCCAGCACCATAAATGGGTGGCGAACTGGGGGCTACACCTTC.

The chain is built from TRBV28 and TRBJ1-2, with 7 bases fitting TRBD1. The CDR3 totals 13 residues. The V gene end was trimmed by 9 bases and the J gene end by 0 bases; junction bases not matched to a gene: 4. CDR1 is MDHEN and CDR2 is SYDVKM in the germline V gene. DNA of the CDR3: TGTGCCAGTGGGACAGCAGCTAACTATGGCTACACCTTC. Protein sequence: CASGTAANYGYTF.

A single count supports this clone. The CDR3 protein is CASRFYNEQFF. The CDR3 DNA reads as TGTGCCAGCAGGTTTTACAATGAGCAGTTCTTC. V is TRBV27 and J is TRBJ2-1; D is unresolved. Trimming took 6 bases from V and 4 from J, leaving 4 bases between them. There are 11 residues in the CDR3. Germline V gives CDR1 MNHEY, CDR2 SMNVEV (reference sequence).

This clone was recorded only once. This chain links TRBV7-9 with TRBJ2-7; unclear D gene. CDR1 and CDR2 from the germline V gene are SEHNR and FQNEAQ (reference sequence). Trimming took off 5 bases at V and 6 bases at J, with 11 bases between the two ends. CDR3 length: 12 amino acids. The CDR3 DNA reads as TGTGCCAGCAGCCTCTCCCAGCCCGAGCAGTACTTC. Translation gives CASSLSQPEQYF.

This clone was recorded once. The CDR3 bases are TGTGCCAGCAGCAAGACTAGCGGGAGGTCGGTAGATACGCAGTATTTT. It translates to CASSKTSGRSVDTQYF. The rearrangement joins TRBV7-9 to TRBJ2-3; TRBD2 matches 13 bases. J gave up 5 bases and V 5 bases, and 7 bases lay outside the gene matches. The CDR3 runs to 16 residues. Germline V gene lookup returns CDR1 SEHNR and CDR2 FQNEAQ (reference sequence).

The V and J genes are TRBV4-1 and TRBJ2-7; a possible D gene is TRBD1 (6 bases). The germline V and J ends were trimmed by 4 bases and 0 bases, with 16 bases remaining between them. This CDR3 is 16 amino acids long. Germline loops: CDR1 MGHRA, CDR2 YSYEKL. CDR3 bases: TGCGCCAGCAGCCCAGATCCGGGACATAGCTCCTACGAGCAGTACTTC. Residues: CASSPDPGHSSYEQYF.

A single count supports this clone. The V gene is TRBV28, the J gene TRBJ2-3, with a tentative D call TRBD2 (5 bases). The germline V gene has CDR1 MDHEN and CDR2 SYDVKM. The CDR3 is 15 residues long. With 7 bases removed from V and 4 bases from J, the gap between germline ends came to 18 bases. The CDR3, as DNA: TGTGCCAGCATATGGGGTAGGACTCCCGCAGATACGCAGTATTTT. Amino acid sequence: CASIWGRTPADTQYF.

The chain has TRBV10-3 and TRBJ1-1, with D possibly TRBD1 on 6 matching bases. CDR3 length: 12 residues. Trimming pared 10 bases from V and 4 bases from J, leaving 13 bases between. Per the germline V gene, CDR1 is ENHRY and CDR2 is SYGVKD. The CDR3 coding sequence is TGTGCCACCCAGACAGGCCCCACTGAAGCTTTCTTT. This codes for CATQTGPTEAFF.

V and J are TRBV19 and TRBJ2-1; D is ambiguous. The CDR3 has 14 amino acids. Trimming cost V 3 bases and J 0 bases, with 6 bases left between them. Germline CDR1 reads LNHDA; CDR2 reads SQIVND (reference sequence). The CDR3 region has the DNA TGTGCCAGTAGTATTAGTACCTCCTACAATGAGCAGTTCTTC. This gives the protein CASSISTSYNEQFF.

The V and J genes are TRBV29-1 and TRBJ2-2; D is undetermined. The CDR3 runs to 12 residues. The germline V gene has CDR1 SQVTM and CDR2 ANQGSEA. The germline V and J ends were trimmed by 4 bases and 5 bases, with 8 bases remaining between them. The CDR3 region has the DNA TGCAGCGTTGGATTCACAACCGGGGAGCTGTTTTTT. Amino acid sequence: CSVGFTTGELFF.

The chain combines TRBV4-1 with TRBJ2-1, with 12 bases aligning to TRBD2. V lost 2 bases and J lost 7; bases outside the gene matches: 9. CDR3 length equals 17 residues. CDR1 MGHRA and CDR2 YSYEKL come from the germline V gene. This chain's CDR3 is CASSQMPTSGRNNEQFF. DNA of the CDR3: TGCGCCAGCAGCCAAATGCCGACTAGCGGGAGAAATAATGAGCAGTTCTTC.

This sequence joins TRBV7-9 and TRBJ2-1; weak D call: TRBD2 (6 bases). There are 14 residues in the CDR3. The ends were cut back, 5 bases at V and 9 bases at J, with 17 bases in the middle. Germline lookup yields CDR1 SEHNR and CDR2 FQNEAQ (reference sequence). The CDR3 region has the DNA TGTGCCAGCAGCGAAAGGGGACTTTTATTTGAGCAGTTCTTC. Protein sequence: CASSERGLLFEQFF.

The chain uses TRBV10-3 and TRBJ2-7; tentatively, D is TRBD2 (6 bases). The germline V gene has CDR1 ENHRY and CDR2 SYGVKD. The ends were cut back, 0 bases at V and 3 bases at J, with 9 bases in the middle. This CDR3 is 14 amino acids long. In DNA, the CDR3 is TGTGCCATCAGTGAGTCGGAGGGCAGCTACGAGCAGTACTTC. Protein sequence: CAISESEGSYEQYF.

The chain has TRBV5-8 and TRBJ2-3, with 11 bases identical to TRBD2. The CDR3 length is 13 residues. From germline, CDR1 is SGHTS and CDR2 YDEGEE. The J segment lost 15 bases and the V segment lost 4 bases, leaving 10 bases of the junction unmatched. The DNA for the CDR3 is TGTGCCAGCAGCACAGGCCTAGCGGGAGGTTCTTATTTT. This codes for CASSTGLAGGSYF. Variable domain in full (rest from reference TRBV5-8 and TRBJ2-3): EAGVTQSPTHLIKTRGQQATLRCSPISGHTSVYWYQQALGLGLQFLLWYDEGEERNRGNFPPRFSGRQFPNYSSELNVNALELEDSALYLCASSTGLAGGSYFGPGTRLTVL.

Points on this clone: The same CDR3 can be traced to other DNA sequences in this sample. This chain links TRBV5-4 with TRBJ1-1, with a possible D match to TRBD1 (6 bases). Trimming removed 0 bases at V and 1 base at J, with 10 bases between. Germline CDR1 and CDR2: SGHNT and YYREEE (reference sequence). The CDR3 covers 15 residues. CDR3 DNA sequence: TGTGCCAGCAGCTTGGGGGGGCAAGGGAACACTGAAGCTTTCTTT. Its translation is CASSLGGQGNTEAFF.

This chain joins TRBV21-1 and TRBJ2-5; TRBD2, the D gene given by the table, was not confirmed from the DNA. TRBV21-1 is a documented pseudogene. The CDR3 covers 17 residues. The CDR3, as DNA: TGTGCCAGCAGCAAAGAGATAGGGAACAGCGGACAAGAGACCCAGTACTTC. This translates into CASSKEIGNSGQETQYF.

The chain links TRBV5-1 to TRBJ2-5; 7 bases are shared with TRBD1. The J call may be wrong; the DNA end is better matched by TRBJ2-7. This CDR3 has 14 amino acids. Germline-derived CDR1 and CDR2 are SGHRS and YFSETQ. CDR3 sequence (DNA): TGCGCCAGCAGCCCGACAGGGCAGGCCTACGAGCAGTACTTC. Protein sequence: CASSPTGQAYEQYF.